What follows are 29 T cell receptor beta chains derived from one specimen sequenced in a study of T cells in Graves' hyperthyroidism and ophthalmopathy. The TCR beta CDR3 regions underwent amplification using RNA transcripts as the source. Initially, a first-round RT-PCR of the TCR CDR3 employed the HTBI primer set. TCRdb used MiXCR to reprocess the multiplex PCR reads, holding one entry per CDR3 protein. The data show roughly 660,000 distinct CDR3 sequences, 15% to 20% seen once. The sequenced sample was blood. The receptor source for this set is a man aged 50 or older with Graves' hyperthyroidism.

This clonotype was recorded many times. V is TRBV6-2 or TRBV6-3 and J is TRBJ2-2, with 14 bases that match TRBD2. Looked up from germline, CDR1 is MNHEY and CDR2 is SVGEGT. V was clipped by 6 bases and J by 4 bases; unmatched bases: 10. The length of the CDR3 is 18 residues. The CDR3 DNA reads TGTGCCAGCAGAATACCCGGACTAGCGGGAGGTTTCACCGGGGAGCTGTTTTTT. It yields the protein CASRIPGLAGGFTGELFF.

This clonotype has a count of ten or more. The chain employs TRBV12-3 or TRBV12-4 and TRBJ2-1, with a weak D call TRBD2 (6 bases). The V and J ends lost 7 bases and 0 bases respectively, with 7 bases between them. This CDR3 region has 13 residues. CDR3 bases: TGTGCCAGCATCGGGGGCTCCTACAATGAGCAGTTCTTC. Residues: CASIGGSYNEQFF.

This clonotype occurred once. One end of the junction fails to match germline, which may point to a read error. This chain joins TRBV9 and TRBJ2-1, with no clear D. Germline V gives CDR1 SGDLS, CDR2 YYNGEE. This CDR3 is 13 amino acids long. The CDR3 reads CTSSPHPTSEQFF. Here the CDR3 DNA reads TGTACCAGCAGCCCCCACCCCACCAGTGAGCAGTTCTTC.

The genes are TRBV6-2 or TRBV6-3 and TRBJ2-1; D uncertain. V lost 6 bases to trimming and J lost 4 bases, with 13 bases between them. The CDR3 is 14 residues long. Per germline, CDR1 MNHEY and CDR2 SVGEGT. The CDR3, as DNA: TGTGCCAGCAGCCCCCCTAATCCTTACAATGAGCAGTTCTTC. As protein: CASSPPNPYNEQFF.

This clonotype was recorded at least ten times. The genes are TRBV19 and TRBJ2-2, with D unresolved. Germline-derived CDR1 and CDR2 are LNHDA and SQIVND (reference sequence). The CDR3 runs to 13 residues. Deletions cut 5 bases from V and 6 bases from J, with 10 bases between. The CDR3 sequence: CASSWWGSGELFF. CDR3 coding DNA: TGTGCCAGTAGTTGGTGGGGTTCCGGGGAGCTGTTTTTT. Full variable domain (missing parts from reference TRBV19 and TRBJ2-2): DGGITQSPKYLFRKEGQNVTLSCEQNLNHDAMYWYRQDPGQGLRLIYYSQIVNDFQKGDIAEGYSVSREKKESFPLTVTSAQKNPTAFYLCASSWWGSGELFFGEGSRLTVL.

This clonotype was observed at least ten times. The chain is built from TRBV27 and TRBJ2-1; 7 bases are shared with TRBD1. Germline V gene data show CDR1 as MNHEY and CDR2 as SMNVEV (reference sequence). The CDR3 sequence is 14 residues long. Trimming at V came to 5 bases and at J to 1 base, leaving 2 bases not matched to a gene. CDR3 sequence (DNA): TGTGCCAGCAGTCTGGGACAGTCCTACAATGAGCAGTTCTTC. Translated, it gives CASSLGQSYNEQFF.

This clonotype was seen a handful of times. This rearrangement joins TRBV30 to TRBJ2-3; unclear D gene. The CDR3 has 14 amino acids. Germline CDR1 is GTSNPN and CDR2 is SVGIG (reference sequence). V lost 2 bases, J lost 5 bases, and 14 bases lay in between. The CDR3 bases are TGTGCCTGGAGTCTTCCCCAGTCGCTAGATACGCAGTATTTT. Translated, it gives CAWSLPQSLDTQYF.

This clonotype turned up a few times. The CDR3 DNA is TGTGCCAGCAGCCAAGAGGAGGGACGGATGAACTATGGCTACACCTTC. It yields the protein CASSQEEGRMNYGYTF. V gene TRBV14 combines with J gene TRBJ1-2, with D maybe TRBD1 (5 bases). Per the germline V gene, CDR1 is SGHDN and CDR2 is FVKESK. V gave up 0 bases and J gave up 2 bases, with 13 bases separating them. The CDR3 runs 16 residues.

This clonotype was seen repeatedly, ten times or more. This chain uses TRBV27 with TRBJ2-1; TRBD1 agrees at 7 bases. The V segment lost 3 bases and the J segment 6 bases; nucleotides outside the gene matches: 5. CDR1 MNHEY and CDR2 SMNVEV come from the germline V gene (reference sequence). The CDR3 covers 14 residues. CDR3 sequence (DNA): TGTGCCAGCAGTTTTGGGACAGACCTCAATGAGCAGTTCTTC. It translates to CASSFGTDLNEQFF.

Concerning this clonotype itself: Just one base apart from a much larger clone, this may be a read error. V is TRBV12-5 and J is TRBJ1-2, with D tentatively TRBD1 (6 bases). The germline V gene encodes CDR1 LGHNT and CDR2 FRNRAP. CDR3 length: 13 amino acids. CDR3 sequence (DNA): TGTACTAGTGGTTTGCTGGGACACATTGGCTACACCTTC. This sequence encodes CTSGLLGHIGYTF.

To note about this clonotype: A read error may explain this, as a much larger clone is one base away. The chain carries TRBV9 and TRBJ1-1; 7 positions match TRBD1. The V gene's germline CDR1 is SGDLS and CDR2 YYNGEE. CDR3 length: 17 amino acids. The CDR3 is CASSASPGGSVYTEASF. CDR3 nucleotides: TGTGCCAGCAGCGCATCCCCAGGGGGATCGGTATACACTGAAGCTTCCTTT.

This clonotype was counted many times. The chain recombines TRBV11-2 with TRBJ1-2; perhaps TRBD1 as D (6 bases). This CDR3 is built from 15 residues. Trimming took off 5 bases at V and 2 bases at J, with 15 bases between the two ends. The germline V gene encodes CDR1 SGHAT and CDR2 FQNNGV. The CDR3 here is CASSHKQGMNYGYTF. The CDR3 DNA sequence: TGTGCCAGCAGCCATAAACAGGGAATGAACTATGGCTACACCTTC.

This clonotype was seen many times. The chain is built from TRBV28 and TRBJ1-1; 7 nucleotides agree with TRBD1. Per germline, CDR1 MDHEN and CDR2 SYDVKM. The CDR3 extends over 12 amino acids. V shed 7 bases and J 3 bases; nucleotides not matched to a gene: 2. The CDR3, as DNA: TGTGCCAGCAAGACAGGGTACACTGAAGCTTTCTTT. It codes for CASKTGYTEAFF.

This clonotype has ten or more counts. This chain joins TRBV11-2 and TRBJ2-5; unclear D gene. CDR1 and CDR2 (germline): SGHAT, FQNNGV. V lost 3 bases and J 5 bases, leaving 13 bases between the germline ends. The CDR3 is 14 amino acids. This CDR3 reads CASSFVGSEETQYF. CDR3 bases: TGTGCCAGCAGCTTTGTAGGGTCCGAGGAGACCCAGTACTTC. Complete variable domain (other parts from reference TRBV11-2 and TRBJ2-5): EAGVAQSPRYKIIEKRQSVAFWCNPISGHATLYWYQQILGQGPKLLIQFQNNGVVDDSQLPKDRFSAERLKGVDSTLKIQPAKLEDSAVYLCASSFVGSEETQYFGPGTRLLVL.

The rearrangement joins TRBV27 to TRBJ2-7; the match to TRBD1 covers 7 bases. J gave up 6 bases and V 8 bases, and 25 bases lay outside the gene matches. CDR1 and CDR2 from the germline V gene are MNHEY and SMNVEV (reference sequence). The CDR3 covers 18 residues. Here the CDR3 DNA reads TGTGCCAGCCGATCCCCCATAAGACAGGGTTTCGGAGATGGCGAGCAGTACTTC. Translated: CASRSPIRQGFGDGEQYF.

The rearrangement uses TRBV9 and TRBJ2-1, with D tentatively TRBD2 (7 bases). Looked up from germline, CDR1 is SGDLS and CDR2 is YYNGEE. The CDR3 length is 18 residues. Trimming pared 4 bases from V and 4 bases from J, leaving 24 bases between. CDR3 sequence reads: CASSSQGGDRGGYNEQFF. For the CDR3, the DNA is TGTGCCAGCAGCTCCCAAGGGGGGGACCGTGGGGGGTACAATGAGCAGTTCTTC.

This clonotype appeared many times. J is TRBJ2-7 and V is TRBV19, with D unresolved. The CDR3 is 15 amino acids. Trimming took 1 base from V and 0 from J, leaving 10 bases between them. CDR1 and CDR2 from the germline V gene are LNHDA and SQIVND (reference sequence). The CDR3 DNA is TGTGCCAGTAGTATAGGCGGCAGCTACTCCTACGAGCAGTACTTC. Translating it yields CASSIGGSYSYEQYF.

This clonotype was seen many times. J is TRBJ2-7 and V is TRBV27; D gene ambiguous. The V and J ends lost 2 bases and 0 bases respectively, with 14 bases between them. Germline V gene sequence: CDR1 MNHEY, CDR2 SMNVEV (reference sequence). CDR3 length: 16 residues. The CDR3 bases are TGTGCCAGCAGTTTAGGTCCAGCCAGGAGCTCCTACGAGCAGTACTTC. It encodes CASSLGPARSSYEQYF.

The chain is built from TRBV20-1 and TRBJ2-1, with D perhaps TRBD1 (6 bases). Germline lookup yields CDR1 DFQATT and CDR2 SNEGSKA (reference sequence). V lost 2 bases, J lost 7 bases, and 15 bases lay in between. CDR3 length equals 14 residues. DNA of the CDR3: TGCAGTGCTAGAACAGGGCCTCAACTTAATGAGCAGTTCTTC. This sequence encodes CSARTGPQLNEQFF.

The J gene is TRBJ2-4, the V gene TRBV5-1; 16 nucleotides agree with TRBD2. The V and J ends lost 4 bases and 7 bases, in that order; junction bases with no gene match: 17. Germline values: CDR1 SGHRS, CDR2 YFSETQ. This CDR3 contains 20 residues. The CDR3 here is CASSNPPGLAGGPSGNIQYF. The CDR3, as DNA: TGCGCCAGCAGCAACCCTCCGGGACTAGCGGGAGGGCCTTCCGGGAACATTCAGTACTTC.

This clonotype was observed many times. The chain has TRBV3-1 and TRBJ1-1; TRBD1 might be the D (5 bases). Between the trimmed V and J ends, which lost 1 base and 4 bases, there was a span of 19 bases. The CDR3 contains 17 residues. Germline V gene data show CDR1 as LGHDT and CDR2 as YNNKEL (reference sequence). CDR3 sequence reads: CASSQGFRNTGRTEAFF. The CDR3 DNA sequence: TGTGCCAGCAGCCAAGGTTTTCGTAACACGGGGCGCACTGAAGCTTTCTTT. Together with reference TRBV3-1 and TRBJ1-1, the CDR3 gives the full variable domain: DTAVSQTPKYLVTQMGNDKSIKCEQNLGHDTMYWYKQDSKKFLKIMFSYNNKELIINETVPNRFSPKSPDKAHLNLHINSLELGDSAVYFCASSQGFRNTGRTEAFFGQGTRLTVV.

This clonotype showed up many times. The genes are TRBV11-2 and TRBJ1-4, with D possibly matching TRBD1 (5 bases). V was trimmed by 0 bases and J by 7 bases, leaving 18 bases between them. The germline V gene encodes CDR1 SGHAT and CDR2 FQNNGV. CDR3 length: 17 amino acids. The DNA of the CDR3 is TGTGCCAGCAGCTTAGATCTCGAAGGGGCGCCGGGTGAAAAACTGTTTTTT. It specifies CASSLDLEGAPGEKLFF.

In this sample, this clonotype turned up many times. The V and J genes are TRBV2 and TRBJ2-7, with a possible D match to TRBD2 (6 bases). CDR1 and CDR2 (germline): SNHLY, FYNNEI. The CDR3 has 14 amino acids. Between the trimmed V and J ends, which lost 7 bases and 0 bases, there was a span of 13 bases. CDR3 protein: CASIRGGNSYEQYF. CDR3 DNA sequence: TGTGCCAGCATTCGGGGCGGGAACTCCTACGAGCAGTACTTC.

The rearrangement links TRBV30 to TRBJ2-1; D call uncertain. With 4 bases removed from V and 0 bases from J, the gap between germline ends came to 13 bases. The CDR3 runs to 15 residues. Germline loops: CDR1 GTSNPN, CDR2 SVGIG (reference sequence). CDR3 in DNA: TGTGCCTGGACCCCTCTGGGAAGCTCCTACAATGAGCAGTTCTTC. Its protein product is CAWTPLGSSYNEQFF.

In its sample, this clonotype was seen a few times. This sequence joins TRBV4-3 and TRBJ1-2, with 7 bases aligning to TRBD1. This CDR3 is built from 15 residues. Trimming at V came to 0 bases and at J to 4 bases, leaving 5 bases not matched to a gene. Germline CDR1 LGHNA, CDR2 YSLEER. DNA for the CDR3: TGCGCCAGCAGCCAAGACCTGACAGGGAGCTATGGCTACACCTTC. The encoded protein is CASSQDLTGSYGYTF.

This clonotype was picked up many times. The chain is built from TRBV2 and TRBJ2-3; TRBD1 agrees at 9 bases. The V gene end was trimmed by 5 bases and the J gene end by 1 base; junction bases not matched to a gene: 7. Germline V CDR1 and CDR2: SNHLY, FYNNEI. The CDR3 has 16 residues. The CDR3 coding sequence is TGTGCCAGCAGTAAAACGGGACAGGGTCGCACAGATACGCAGTATTTT. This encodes CASSKTGQGRTDTQYF.

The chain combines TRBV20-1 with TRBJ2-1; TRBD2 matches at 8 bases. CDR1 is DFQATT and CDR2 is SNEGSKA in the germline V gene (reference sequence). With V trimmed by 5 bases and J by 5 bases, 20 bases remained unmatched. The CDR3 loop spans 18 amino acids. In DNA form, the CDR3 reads TGCAGTGCTGGGAAGTTAGCTATAAGCGGGAGACCCCACAATGAGCAGTTCTTC. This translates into CSAGKLAISGRPHNEQFF.

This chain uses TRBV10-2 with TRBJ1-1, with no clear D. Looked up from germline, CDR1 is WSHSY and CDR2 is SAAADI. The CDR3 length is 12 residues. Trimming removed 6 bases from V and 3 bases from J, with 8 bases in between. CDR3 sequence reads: CASRTGYTEAFF. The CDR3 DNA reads TGCGCCAGCAGGACGGGTTACACTGAAGCTTTCTTT.

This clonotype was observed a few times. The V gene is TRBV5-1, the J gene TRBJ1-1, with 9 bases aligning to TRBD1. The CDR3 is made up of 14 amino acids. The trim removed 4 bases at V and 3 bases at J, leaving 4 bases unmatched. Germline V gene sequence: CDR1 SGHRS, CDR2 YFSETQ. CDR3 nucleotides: TGCGCCAGCAGCGGGTGGACAGGGGACACTGAAGCTTTCTTT. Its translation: CASSGWTGDTEAFF.